This T cell receptor beta chain derives from a study of patients and donors after allogeneic stem cell transplantation. The sample holds one count of this clonotype. TCRdb passed the RT-PCR reads through MiXCR, listing each CDR3 protein once. The sample includes 400,000 to 450,000 distinct CDR3 sequences, 16% of them seen just once. CDR1 MGHRA and CDR2 YSYEKL come from the germline V gene. The CDR3 runs 16 residues. V was clipped by 0 bases and J by 3 bases, with 14 bases between them. The chain carries TRBV4-1 and TRBJ2-5; weak D call: TRBD2 (5 bases). Sequenced material: blood, either unsorted or a sorted T cell fraction (not recorded which). This receptor was identified in a human donor who was either an allogeneic HSCT recipient or a stem cell or donor lymphocyte infusion donor (not recorded which). It is not recorded whose cells these are; they may come from a transplant donor. CDR3 region: CASSQDGVSGEETQYF. CDR3 coding DNA: TGCGCCAGCAGCCAAGATGGGGTATCCGGGGAAGAGACCCAGTACTTC.